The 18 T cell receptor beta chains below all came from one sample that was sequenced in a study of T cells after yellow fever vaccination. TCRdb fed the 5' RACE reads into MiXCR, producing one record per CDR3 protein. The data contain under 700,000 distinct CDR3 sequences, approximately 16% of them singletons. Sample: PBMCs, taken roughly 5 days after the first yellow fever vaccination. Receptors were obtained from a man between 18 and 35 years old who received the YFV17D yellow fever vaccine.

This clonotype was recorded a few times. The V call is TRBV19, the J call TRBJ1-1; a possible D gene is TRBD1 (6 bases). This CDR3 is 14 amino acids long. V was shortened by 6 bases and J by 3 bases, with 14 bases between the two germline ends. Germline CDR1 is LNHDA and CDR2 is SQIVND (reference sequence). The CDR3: CASSRGPPYTEAFF. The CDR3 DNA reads TGTGCCAGTAGCCGGGGGCCGCCCTACACTGAAGCTTTCTTT.

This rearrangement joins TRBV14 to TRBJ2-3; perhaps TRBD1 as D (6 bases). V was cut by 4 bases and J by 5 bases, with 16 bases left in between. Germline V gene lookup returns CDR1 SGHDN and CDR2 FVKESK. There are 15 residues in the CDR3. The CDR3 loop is CASSLLRGQRDTQYF. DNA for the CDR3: TGTGCCAGCAGCCTCCTCAGGGGCCAACGAGATACGCAGTATTTT.

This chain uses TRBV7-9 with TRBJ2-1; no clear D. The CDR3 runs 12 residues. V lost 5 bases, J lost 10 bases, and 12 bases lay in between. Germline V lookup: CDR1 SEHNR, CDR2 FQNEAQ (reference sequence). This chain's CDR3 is CASSTLDFEQFF. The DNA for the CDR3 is TGTGCCAGCAGCACCCTAGATTTCGAGCAGTTCTTC.

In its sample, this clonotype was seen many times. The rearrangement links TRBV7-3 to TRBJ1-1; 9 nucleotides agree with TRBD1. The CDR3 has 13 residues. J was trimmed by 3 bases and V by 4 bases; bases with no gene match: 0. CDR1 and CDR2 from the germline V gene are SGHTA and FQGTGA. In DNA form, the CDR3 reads TGTGCCAGCAGCTGGGACAGGGACACTGAAGCTTTCTTT. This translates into CASSWDRDTEAFF.

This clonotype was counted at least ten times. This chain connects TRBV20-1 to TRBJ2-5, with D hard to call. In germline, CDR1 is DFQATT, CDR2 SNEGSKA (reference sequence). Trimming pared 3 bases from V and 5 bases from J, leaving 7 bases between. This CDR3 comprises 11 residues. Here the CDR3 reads CSASFGETQYF. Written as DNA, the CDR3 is TGCAGTGCTAGTTTCGGGGAGACCCAGTACTTC.

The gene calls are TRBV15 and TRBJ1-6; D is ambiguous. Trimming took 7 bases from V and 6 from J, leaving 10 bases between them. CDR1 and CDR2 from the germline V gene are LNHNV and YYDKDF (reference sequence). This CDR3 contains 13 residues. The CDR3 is CATTVDFNSPLHF. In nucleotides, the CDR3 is TGTGCCACCACGGTGGACTTTAATTCACCCCTCCACTTT. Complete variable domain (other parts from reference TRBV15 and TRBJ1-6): DAMVIQNPRYQVTQFGKPVTLSCSQTLNHNVMYWYQQKSSQAPKLLFHYYDKDFNNEADTPDNFQSRRPNTSFCFLDIRSPGLGDTAMYLCATTVDFNSPLHFGNGTRLTVT.

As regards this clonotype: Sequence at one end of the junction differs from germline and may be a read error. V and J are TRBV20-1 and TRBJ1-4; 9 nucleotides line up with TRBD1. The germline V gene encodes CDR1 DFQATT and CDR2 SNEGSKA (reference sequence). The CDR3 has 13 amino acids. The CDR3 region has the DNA TGCAGTGCTGGAGACAGGGGGGATGAAAAACTGTTTTTT. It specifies CSAGDRGDEKLFF.

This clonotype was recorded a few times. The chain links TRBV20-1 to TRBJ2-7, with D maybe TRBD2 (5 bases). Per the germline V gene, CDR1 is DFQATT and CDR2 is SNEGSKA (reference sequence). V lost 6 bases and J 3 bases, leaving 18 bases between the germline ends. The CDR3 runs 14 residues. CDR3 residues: CSATDGPGDYEQYV. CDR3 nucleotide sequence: TGCAGTGCCACGGACGGACCCGGGGACTACGAGCAGTACGTC.

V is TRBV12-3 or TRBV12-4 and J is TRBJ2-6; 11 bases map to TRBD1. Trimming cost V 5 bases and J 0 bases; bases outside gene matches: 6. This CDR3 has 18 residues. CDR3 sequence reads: CASSPGTGGLSGANVLTF. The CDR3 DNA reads TGTGCCAGCAGTCCCGGGACAGGGGGACTCTCTGGGGCCAACGTCCTGACTTTC.

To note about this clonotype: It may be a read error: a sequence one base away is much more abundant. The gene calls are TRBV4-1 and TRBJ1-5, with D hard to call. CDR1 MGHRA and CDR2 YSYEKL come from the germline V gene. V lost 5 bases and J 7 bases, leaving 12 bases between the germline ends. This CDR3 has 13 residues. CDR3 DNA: TGCGCCAGCAGCAAGGTTTTGAGCCAGCCCCAGCATTTT. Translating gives CASSKVLSQPQHF.

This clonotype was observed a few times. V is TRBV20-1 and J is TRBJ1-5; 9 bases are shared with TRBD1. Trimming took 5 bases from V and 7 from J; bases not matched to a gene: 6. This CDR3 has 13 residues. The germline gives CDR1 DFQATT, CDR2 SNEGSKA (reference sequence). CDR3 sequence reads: CSALTGGRQPQHF. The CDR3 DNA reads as TGCAGTGCTCTCACAGGGGGCAGGCAGCCCCAGCATTTT.

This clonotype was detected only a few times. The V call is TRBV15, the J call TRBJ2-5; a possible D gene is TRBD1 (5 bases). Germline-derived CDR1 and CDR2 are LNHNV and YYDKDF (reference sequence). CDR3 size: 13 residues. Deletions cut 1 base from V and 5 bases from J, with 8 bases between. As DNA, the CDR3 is TGTGCCACCAGCAGAGGGGGCTTGGAGACCCAGTACTTC. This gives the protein CATSRGGLETQYF.

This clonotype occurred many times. CDR3 sequence (DNA): TGTGCCATCAGCGAAAGGACTAGCGACGAGCAGTACTTC. Protein: CAISERTSDEQYF. The V gene is TRBV10-3, the J gene TRBJ2-7; 9 nucleotides agree with TRBD2. The CDR3 is 13 amino acids. V was clipped by 6 bases and J by 5 bases; unmatched bases: 5. CDR1 is ENHRY, CDR2 SYGVKD, per germline.

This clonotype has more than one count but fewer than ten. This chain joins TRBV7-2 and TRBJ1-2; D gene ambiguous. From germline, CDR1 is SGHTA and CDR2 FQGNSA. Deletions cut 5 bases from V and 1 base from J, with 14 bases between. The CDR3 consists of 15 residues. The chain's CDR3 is CASSVQGTGNYGYTF. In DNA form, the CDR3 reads TGTGCCAGCAGCGTACAAGGAACGGGTAACTATGGCTACACCTTC.

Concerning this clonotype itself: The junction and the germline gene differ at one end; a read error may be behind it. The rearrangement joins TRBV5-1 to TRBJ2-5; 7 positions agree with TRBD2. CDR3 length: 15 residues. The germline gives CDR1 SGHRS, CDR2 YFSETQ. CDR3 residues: CARSLSPSSGETQYF. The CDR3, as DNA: TGCGCCAGAAGCTTGTCACCCTCTAGCGGTGAGACCCAGTACTTC.

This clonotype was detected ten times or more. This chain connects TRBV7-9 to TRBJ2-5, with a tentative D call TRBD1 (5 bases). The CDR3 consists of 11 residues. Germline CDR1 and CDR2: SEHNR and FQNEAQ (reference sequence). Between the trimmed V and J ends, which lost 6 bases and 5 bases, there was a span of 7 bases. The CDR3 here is CASRQEETQYF. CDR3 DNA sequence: TGTGCCAGCAGACAGGAGGAGACCCAGTACTTC.

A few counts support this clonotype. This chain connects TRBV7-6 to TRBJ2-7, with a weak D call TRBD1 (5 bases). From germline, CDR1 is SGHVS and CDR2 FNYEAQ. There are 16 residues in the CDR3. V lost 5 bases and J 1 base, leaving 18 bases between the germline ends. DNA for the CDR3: TGTGCCAGCAGCCCGATAGACGACAGACCATCCTACGAGCAGTACTTC. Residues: CASSPIDDRPSYEQYF.

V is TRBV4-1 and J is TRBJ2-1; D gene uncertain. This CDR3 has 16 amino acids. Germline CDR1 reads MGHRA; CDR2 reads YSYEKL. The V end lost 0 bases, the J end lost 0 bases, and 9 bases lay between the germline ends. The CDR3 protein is CASSQEPRSSYNEQFF. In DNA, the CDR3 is TGCGCCAGCAGCCAAGAGCCCAGGAGCTCCTACAATGAGCAGTTCTTC.